This T cell receptor (beta chain) was sequenced for a study of patients and donors after allogeneic stem cell transplantation. From the RT-PCR reads, TCRdb called clonotypes with MiXCR, one entry per CDR3 protein. Of roughly 960,000 distinct CDR3 sequences detected, about a sixth appear once; the ten largest clones hold 5% to 6.5%. The ends were cut back, 3 bases at V and 0 bases at J, with 8 bases in the middle. Germline-derived CDR1 and CDR2 are GTSNPN and SVGIG (reference sequence). The CDR3 length is 14 residues. This TCR derives from a human donor who was either an allogeneic HSCT recipient or a stem cell or donor lymphocyte infusion donor (not recorded which). It is not recorded whose cells these are; they may come from a transplant donor. The source material was blood, either unsorted or a sorted T cell fraction (not recorded which). This rearrangement joins TRBV30 to TRBJ1-4; no clear D gene. In DNA form, the CDR3 reads TGTGCCTGGAGGGCCGGCGCAACTAATGAAAAACTGTTTTTT. Protein sequence: CAWRAGATNEKLFF.